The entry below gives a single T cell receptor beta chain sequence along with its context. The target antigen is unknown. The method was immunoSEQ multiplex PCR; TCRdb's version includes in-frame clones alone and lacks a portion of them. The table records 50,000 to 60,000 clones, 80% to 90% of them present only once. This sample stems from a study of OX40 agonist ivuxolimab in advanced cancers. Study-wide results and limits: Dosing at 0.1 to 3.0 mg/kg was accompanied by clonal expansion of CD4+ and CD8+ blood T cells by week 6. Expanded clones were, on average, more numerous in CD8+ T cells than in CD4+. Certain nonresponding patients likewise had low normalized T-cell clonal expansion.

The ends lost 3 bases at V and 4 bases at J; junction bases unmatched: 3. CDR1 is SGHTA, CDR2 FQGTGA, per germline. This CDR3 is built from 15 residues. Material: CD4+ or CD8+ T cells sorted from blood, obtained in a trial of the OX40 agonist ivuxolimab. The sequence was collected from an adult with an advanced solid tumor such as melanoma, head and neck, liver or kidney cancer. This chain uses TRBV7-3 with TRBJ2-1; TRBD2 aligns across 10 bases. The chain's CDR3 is CASSFVTSGYNEQFF. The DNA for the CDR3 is TGTGCCAGCAGCTTTGTGACTAGCGGGTACAATGAGCAGTTCTTC.